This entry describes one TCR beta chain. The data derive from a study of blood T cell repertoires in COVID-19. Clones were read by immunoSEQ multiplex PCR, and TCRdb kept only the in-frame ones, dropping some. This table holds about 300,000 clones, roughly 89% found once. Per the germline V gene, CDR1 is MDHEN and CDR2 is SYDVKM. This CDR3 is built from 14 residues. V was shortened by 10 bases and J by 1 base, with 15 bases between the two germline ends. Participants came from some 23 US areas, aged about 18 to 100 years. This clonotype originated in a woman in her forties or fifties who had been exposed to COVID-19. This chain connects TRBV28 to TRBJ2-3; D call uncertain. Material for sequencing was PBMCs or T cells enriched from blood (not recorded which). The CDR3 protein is CATDSPTRTDTQYF. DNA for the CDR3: TGTGCCACCGACTCTCCCACCCGCACAGATACGCAGTATTTT.